The TCR beta chain described here comes from a study of blood T cell repertoires in COVID-19 (TCRdb year 2020). At the level of the whole study: Collaborator samples came from the United States, Italy and Spain and covered acute and convalescent phases of COVID-19. The prospective study material was composed of cDNA or gDNA derived from T cells, B-cell-depleted T cells, or PBMCs. Where HLA class I and class II types were available, the types were taken from metadata supplied by the sample provider, not from assay-based typing. A de-identified subject ID, COVID-19 status, age in years and sex were almost always included in the sample metadata. The repertoires were made available in a free public database intended to serve as a resource for research on the immune response to SARS-CoV-2. Samples came from the ongoing ImmuneRACE study (first 160 participants) plus 1,254 subjects from 6 global collaborators. The dataset comprised deeply sampled blood TCRbeta repertoires from subjects exposed to, actively infected with, or recovered from COVID-19.

The paper as a whole reports these results and caveats: The amount of clinical and demographic metadata varied by source and participant and was provided uncurated.

The collaborating institutions used their own protocols to collect whole blood in K2EDTA tubes. For TCRbeta analysis, collaborators shipped samples as frozen whole blood, isolated PBMCs, or DNA extracted from either of those sample types. The immunoSEQ Assay, a bias-controlled multiplex PCR, was used to amplify TCRbeta CDR3 regions from genomic DNA. The study's processing was this. Nucleated cell counts per sample were estimated from amplification of reference gene primers within the assay. Sequence reads were collapsed and filtered to measure the absolute abundance of every unique TCRbeta CDR3 rearrangement. For each sample, productive Simpson clonality was calculated as the square root of Simpson's diversity index across productive rearrangements. The source is immuneACCESS, and TCRdb retained only in-frame sequences with V and J called. Part of the clones is not carried over; for the studies checked, unresolved V genes explain less than half of this, and the remainder is unexplained. D and trimming come from the DNA, and the V and J calls and clone size come from that table. The sample table holds hundreds of thousands of clones, of which 83% were seen once. Roughly 7.6% of the sample is in the top ten clones.

The junction carries 19 bases between V and J, which are trimmed by 5 bases and 5 bases respectively. According to the germline V gene, CDR1 reads SGHTA and CDR2 reads FQGTGA. From the cysteine up to the phenylalanine, the CDR3 has a length of 15 residues. Only CDR3 DNA is held: 45 bases, read in frame from base 1. Concerning this clone: Its antigen is still unknown. It has no much larger one-base neighbor in the sample; base qualities were not kept.

Recombination connected TRBV7-3 to TRBJ2-7; the D gene is perhaps TRBD1, on 5 matching bases. This receptor was obtained from a woman in her 50s with acute or convalescent COVID-19. The sequenced sample was peripheral blood. The CDR3 amino acid sequence is: CASSPRVSTPHEQYF. The DNA is as follows: TGTGCCAGCAGCCCCAGGGTTAGTACTCCCCACGAGCAGTACTTC.